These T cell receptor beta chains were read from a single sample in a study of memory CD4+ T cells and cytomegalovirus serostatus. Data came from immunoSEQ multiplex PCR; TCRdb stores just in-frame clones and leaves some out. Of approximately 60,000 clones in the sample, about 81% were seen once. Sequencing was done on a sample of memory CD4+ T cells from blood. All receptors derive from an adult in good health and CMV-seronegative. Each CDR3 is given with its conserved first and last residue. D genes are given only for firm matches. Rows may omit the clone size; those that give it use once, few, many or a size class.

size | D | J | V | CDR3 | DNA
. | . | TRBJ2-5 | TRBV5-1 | CASSPPMGGAQETQYF | TGCGCCAGCAGCCCGCCGATGGGCGGGGCACAAGAGACCCAGTACTTC
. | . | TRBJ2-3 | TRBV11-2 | CASSLTATGTDTQYF | TGTGCCAGCAGCTTAACAGCGACTGGCACAGATACGCAGTATTTT
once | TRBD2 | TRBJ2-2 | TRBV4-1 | CASSQDFGPSGILTGELFF | TGCGCCAGCAGCCAAGACTTCGGACCTAGCGGGATTTTAACCGGGGAGCTGTTTTTT
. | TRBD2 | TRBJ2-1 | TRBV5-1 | CASSLSGTSSNEQFF | TGCGCCAGCAGCTTGTCTGGGACTAGCTCCAATGAGCAGTTCTTC
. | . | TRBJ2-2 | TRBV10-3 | CAISPDKTNTGELFF | TGTGCCATCAGCCCGGACAAGACGAACACCGGGGAGCTGTTTTTT
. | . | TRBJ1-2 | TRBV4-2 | CASSQGNSNYGYTF | TGTGCCAGCAGCCAAGGTAACAGTAACTATGGCTACACCTTC
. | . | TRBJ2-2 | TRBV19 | CASSIIRGANTGELFF | TGTGCCAGTAGTATAATCAGGGGCGCGAACACCGGGGAGCTGTTTTTT
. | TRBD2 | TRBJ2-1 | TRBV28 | CASTRLAGTYNEQFF | TGTGCCAGCACCCGACTAGCGGGAACATACAATGAGCAGTTCTTC
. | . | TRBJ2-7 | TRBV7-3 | CASSLSMVRLAGFNEQYF | TGTGCCAGCAGCTTAAGCATGGTCCGACTCGCCGGATTCAACGAGCAGTACTTC
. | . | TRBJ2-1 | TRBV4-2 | CASSQSSQGQQFF | TGTGCCAGCAGCCAGTCCTCCCAGGGGCAGCAGTTCTTC
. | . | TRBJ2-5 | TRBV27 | CASSIQLGGETQYF | TGTGCCAGCAGCATACAATTAGGGGGAGAGACCCAGTACTTC
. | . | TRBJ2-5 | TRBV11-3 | CASSLVGRQETQYF | TGTGCCAGCAGCTTAGTGGGGAGACAAGAGACCCAGTACTTC
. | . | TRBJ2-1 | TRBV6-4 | CASSPLSEGLNEQFF | TGTGCCAGCAGCCCACTGTCGGAGGGACTCAATGAGCAGTTCTTC
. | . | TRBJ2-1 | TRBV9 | CASSGGWVADYNEQFF | TGTGCCAGCAGCGGGGGTTGGGTAGCGGATTACAATGAGCAGTTCTTC
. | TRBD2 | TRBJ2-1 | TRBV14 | CASSHFSGRVYNEQFF | TGTGCCAGCAGCCATTTCAGCGGGAGGGTCTACAATGAGCAGTTCTTC
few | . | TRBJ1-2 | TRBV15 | CATSRGTYGYTF | TGTGCCACCAGCAGAGGAACCTATGGCTACACCTTC
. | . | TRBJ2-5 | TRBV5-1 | CASSLSRPGLKETQYF | TGCGCCAGCAGCTTGTCTAGGCCAGGGCTAAAAGAGACCCAGTACTTC
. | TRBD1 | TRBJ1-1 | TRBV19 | CASSPRTGPMNTEAFF | TGTGCCAGTAGCCCCAGGACAGGGCCCATGAACACTGAAGCTTTCTTT